This T cell receptor (beta chain) emerged from a study of T cells in Graves' hyperthyroidism and ophthalmopathy. Authors of the study amplified TCR beta CDR3 regions from RNA transcripts. First-round RT-PCR targeting the TCR CDR3 was performed with the HTBI primer set. TCRdb re-derived calls from the multiplex PCR reads in MiXCR, one entry per CDR3 protein. The sample yields a few hundred thousand distinct CDR3 sequences, 46% seen once. This clonotype has at least ten counts. This CDR3 has 16 amino acids. The germline V gene encodes CDR1 MGHRA and CDR2 YSYEKL. V lost 1 base and J lost 3, with 15 bases in between.

The clonotype was recovered from an adult woman with Graves' disease, either hyperthyroidism or ophthalmopathy (not recorded which). This chain links TRBV4-1 with TRBJ2-5; D is possibly TRBD1 or TRBD2 (5 bases each). What was sequenced was peripheral blood or thyroid tissue (not recorded which). CDR3 DNA: TGCGCCAGCAGCCAAGCGAGGGTACAGGTCAAAGAGACCCAGTACTTC. This gives the protein CASSQARVQVKETQYF.